These T cell receptor beta chains were read from a single sample in a study of identical twins. TCRdb reprocessed the 5' RACE reads via MiXCR and lists one record per CDR3 protein. Here the sample spans about 810,000 distinct CDR3 sequences, over 9% being singletons. The sample also formed part of further work on yellow fever vaccine responses in identical twins.

Sequences were obtained from PBMCs. The source is a woman aged 18-35 years in good health. Both conserved end residues are part of each CDR3. D genes are given only for firm matches. The listing skips clone size in some rows; elsewhere it reads once, few, many or a size class.

CDR3 protein: CASSRRAGAYEQYF
CDR3 DNA: TGTGCCAGCAGCCGGAGAGCGGGAGCCTACGAGCAGTACTTC
J gene: TRBJ2-7
D gene: TRBD2
clone size: many
V gene: TRBV12-3/TRBV12-4

CDR3 protein: CASSRGDYSTEAFF
CDR3 DNA: TGTGCCAGCAGCCGAGGGGATTATAGCACTGAAGCTTTCTTT
J gene: TRBJ1-1
D gene: -
clone size: -
V gene: TRBV3-1

CDR3 protein: CASSLGHGYTF
CDR3 DNA: TGTGCCAGCAGTTTAGGGCATGGCTACACCTTC
J gene: TRBJ1-2
D gene: -
clone size: many
V gene: TRBV12-3/TRBV12-4

CDR3 protein: CASSYFSSGGANTQYF
CDR3 DNA: TGTGCCAGCAGTTACTTCTCTAGCGGGGGGGCCAATACGCAGTATTTT
J gene: TRBJ2-3
D gene: TRBD2
clone size: -
V gene: TRBV6-5

CDR3 protein: CASSQDRRTQETQYF
CDR3 DNA: TGTGCCAGCAGCCAAGATCGAAGGACCCAAGAGACCCAGTACTTC
J gene: TRBJ2-5
D gene: -
clone size: few
V gene: TRBV3-1

CDR3 protein: CATSDILGQPQHF
CDR3 DNA: TGTGCCACCTCTGACATTTTGGGTCAGCCCCAGCATTTT
J gene: TRBJ1-5
D gene: -
clone size: -
V gene: TRBV24-1

CDR3 protein: CSVVSNEQFF
CDR3 DNA: TGCAGCGTTGTTTCTAATGAGCAGTTCTTC
J gene: TRBJ2-1
D gene: -
clone size: -
V gene: TRBV29-1

CDR3 protein: CAISGDLNQPQHF
CDR3 DNA: TGTGCCATCAGTGGGGACCTCAATCAGCCCCAGCATTTT
J gene: TRBJ1-5
D gene: -
clone size: many
V gene: TRBV10-3

CDR3 protein: CAIEQGLNTGELFF
CDR3 DNA: TGTGCCATCGAACAGGGGCTGAACACCGGGGAGCTGTTTTTT
J gene: TRBJ2-2
D gene: TRBD1
clone size: few
V gene: TRBV12-3/TRBV12-4

CDR3 protein: CASSLVGGANIQYF
CDR3 DNA: TGTGCCAGCAGTTTAGTCGGGGGCGCGAACATTCAGTACTTC
J gene: TRBJ2-4
D gene: -
clone size: -
V gene: TRBV27

CDR3 protein: CASSHTGRGANVLTF
CDR3 DNA: TGTGCCAGCAGCCACACAGGGCGAGGGGCCAACGTCCTGACTTTC
J gene: TRBJ2-6
D gene: -
clone size: -
V gene: TRBV28

CDR3 protein: CASSYSTGQGFVHF
CDR3 DNA: TGTGCCAGCAGTTACTCGACGGGCCAGGGTTTCGTCCACTTT
J gene: TRBJ1-6
D gene: -
clone size: -
V gene: TRBV6-5

CDR3 protein: CASSPQIAFSTDTQYF
CDR3 DNA: TGTGCCAGCTCACCACAAATAGCCTTTAGCACAGATACGCAGTATTTT
J gene: TRBJ2-3
D gene: -
clone size: -
V gene: TRBV18

CDR3 protein: CSVGTSGSSGELFF
CDR3 DNA: TGCAGCGTTGGTACTAGCGGGAGTTCGGGGGAGCTGTTTTTT
J gene: TRBJ2-2
D gene: TRBD2
clone size: many
V gene: TRBV29-1

CDR3 protein: CASSVSPDTYNEQFF
CDR3 DNA: TGCGCCAGCAGCGTTAGCCCTGACACCTACAATGAGCAGTTCTTC
J gene: TRBJ2-1
D gene: -
clone size: many
V gene: TRBV5-1

CDR3 protein: CVEGDSTDTQYF
CDR3 DNA: TGCGTGGAGGGGGACAGCACAGATACGCAGTATTTT
J gene: TRBJ2-3
D gene: -
clone size: many
V gene: TRBV20-1

CDR3 protein: CATSRAQGIKTEAFF
CDR3 DNA: TGTGCCACCAGCAGAGCACAGGGTATTAAAACTGAAGCTTTCTTT
J gene: TRBJ1-1
D gene: -
clone size: few
V gene: TRBV15